This entry is about one T cell receptor beta chain. One end of the junction fails to match germline, which may point to a read error. The data originate from a study of cytomegalovirus exposure and HLA in healthy donors. At the level of the study: Roughly four fifths of more than 300 genotyped donors fell in the Caucasian-associated ancestry cluster.

Amplification used 60 Vbeta primers and 13 Jbeta primers. Assay used: immunoSEQ multiplex PCR; TCRdb lists only in-frame clones, some missing. Among fewer than 70,000 clones listed, approximately 80% were seen once. Germline CDR1 SQVTM, CDR2 ANQGSEA. CDR3 size: 12 residues. This TCR was recovered from a man in his forties in good health and CMV-seronegative. The sequencing input was PBMCs. The chain combines TRBV29-1 with TRBJ2-7; 7 positions match TRBD1. The CDR3 DNA reads TGCAGCGTTGAAGAGGAGTCCGGGACAGCGGCCTTC. Translated: CSVEEESGTAAF.